Here is one T cell receptor beta chain with its context. What it recognizes is unknown. TCRdb's table, derived via immunoSEQ multiplex PCR, lists solely in-frame clones and lacks some. The sample carries approximately 1.9 million clones, approximately 92% recorded once. Germline loops: CDR1 SGHTA, CDR2 FQGTGA. This CDR3 spans 17 amino acids. J lost 2 bases, V lost 4 bases, and 11 bases had no gene match. Terminally differentiated effector memory CD45RA+ cells were excluded by CCR7 positive selection of CD45RO-negative cells. This sample is drawn from a study of shared clonotypes between healthy human individuals. Study at large: Serving as donors were a couple of women and three men, whose ages spanned 18 to 49.

Overall study results and limits: Generation of non-shared clonotypes was less probable than generation of clonotypes shared by all four donors.

The origin of this receptor is a man younger than 35 in good health. Some clones in this sample may be carry-over from other donors' samples. The material sequenced was naive CD8+ T cells from PBMCs. The chain employs TRBV7-3 and TRBJ2-7, with 10 bases lining up with TRBD2. The CDR3 nucleotides read TGTGCCAGCAGCTCTCGGACTAGCGGTGCGTTAACCTACGAGCAGTACTTC. This encodes CASSSRTSGALTYEQYF.